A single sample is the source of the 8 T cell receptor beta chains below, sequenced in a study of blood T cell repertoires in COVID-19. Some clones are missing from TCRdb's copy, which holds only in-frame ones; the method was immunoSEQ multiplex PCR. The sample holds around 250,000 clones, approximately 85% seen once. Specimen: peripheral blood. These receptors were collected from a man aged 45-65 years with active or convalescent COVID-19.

CDR3 amino acids: CASRRPSSYNEQFF. In DNA, the CDR3 is TGTGCCAGCAGACGCCCTAGCTCCTACAATGAGCAGTTCTTC. The chain employs TRBV18 and TRBJ2-1; D is uncertain. The CDR3 sequence is 14 residues long. Trimming stripped 8 bases from V and 0 bases from J, with 11 bases between. The germline CDR1 and CDR2 sequences are KGHSH and LQKENI.

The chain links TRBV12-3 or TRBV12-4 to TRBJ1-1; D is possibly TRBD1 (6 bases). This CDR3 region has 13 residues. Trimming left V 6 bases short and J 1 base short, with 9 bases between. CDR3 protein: CASSTTGNTEAFF. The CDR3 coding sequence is TGTGCCAGCAGCACGACAGGGAACACTGAAGCTTTCTTT.

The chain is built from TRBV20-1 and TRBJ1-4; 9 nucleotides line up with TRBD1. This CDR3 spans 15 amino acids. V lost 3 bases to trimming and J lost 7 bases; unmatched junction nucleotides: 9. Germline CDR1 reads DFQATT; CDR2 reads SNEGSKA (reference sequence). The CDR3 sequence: CSASRGGTGREKLFF. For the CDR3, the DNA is TGCAGTGCTAGTCGGGGGGGGACAGGGCGTGAAAAACTGTTTTTT.

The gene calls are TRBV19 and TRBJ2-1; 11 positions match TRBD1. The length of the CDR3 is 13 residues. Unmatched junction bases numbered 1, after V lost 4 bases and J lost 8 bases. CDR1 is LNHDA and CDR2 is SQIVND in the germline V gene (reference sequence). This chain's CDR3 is CASSRDRGYEQFF. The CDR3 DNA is TGTGCCAGTAGTAGGGACAGGGGGTATGAGCAGTTCTTC. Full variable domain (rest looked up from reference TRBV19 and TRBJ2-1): DGGITQSPKYLFRKEGQNVTLSCEQNLNHDAMYWYRQDPGQGLRLIYYSQIVNDFQKGDIAEGYSVSREKKESFPLTVTSAQKNPTAFYLCASSRDRGYEQFFGPGTRLTVL.

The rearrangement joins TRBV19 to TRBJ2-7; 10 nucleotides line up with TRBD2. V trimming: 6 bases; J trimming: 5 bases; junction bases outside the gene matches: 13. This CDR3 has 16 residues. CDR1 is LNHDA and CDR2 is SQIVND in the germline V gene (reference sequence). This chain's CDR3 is CASSKYPGLASHEQYF. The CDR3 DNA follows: TGTGCCAGTAGCAAGTATCCGGGACTAGCGAGTCACGAGCAGTACTTC. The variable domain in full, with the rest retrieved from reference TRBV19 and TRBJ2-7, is DGGITQSPKYLFRKEGQNVTLSCEQNLNHDAMYWYRQDPGQGLRLIYYSQIVNDFQKGDIAEGYSVSREKKESFPLTVTSAQKNPTAFYLCASSKYPGLASHEQYFGPGTRLTVT.

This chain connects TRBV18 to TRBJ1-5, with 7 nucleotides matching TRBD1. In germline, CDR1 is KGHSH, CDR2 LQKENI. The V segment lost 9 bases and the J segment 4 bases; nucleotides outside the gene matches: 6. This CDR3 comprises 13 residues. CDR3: CASRQGRNQPQHF. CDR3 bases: TGTGCCAGTAGACAGGGCCGGAATCAGCCCCAGCATTTT.

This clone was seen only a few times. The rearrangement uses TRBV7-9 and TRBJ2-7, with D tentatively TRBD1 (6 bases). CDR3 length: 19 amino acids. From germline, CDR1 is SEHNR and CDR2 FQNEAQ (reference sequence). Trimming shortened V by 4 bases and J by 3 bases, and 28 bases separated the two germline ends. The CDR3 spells CASSSKPGEVGGTYYEQYF. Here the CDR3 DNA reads TGTGCCAGCAGCTCGAAACCAGGGGAAGTTGGCGGAACTTACTACGAGCAGTACTTC.

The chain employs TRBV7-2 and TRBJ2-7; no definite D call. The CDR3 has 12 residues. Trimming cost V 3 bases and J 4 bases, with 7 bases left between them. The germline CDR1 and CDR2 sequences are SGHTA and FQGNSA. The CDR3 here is CASSFGPYEQYF. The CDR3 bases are TGTGCCAGCAGCTTCGGTCCGTACGAGCAGTACTTC.